This T cell receptor (beta chain) appears in the sequencing data of a study of T cells in localized non-small cell lung cancer. Overall study findings and caveats: Only one tumor region was sequenced, so heterogeneity remains possible.

As for this clone: As yet, its antigen is unknown.

V was pared by 4 bases and J by 1 base, with 17 bases between. The CDR3 has 17 amino acids. CDR1 is SGHNT, CDR2 YENEEA, per germline. Some clones are missing from TCRdb's copy, which holds only in-frame ones; the method was immunoSEQ multiplex PCR. The top ten hold roughly 15% of the sample, which has some 2,000 clones, 20% to 30% seen once. Sequences were derived from normal lung tissue next to the tumor, sampled before any cancer treatment. The clonotype comes from a female donor of 60 years or more with stage III squamous cell lung carcinoma. The rearrangement links TRBV11-3 to TRBJ2-1; D is ambiguous. CDR3 in amino acids: CASSSDRVVKSYNEQFF. Here the CDR3 DNA reads TGTGCCAGCAGCTCCGACCGGGTAGTGAAATCCTACAATGAGCAGTTCTTC. The full variable domain, with the rest looked up from reference TRBV11-3 and TRBJ2-1, is EAGVVQSPRYKIIEKKQPVAFWCNPISGHNTLYWYLQNLGQGPELLIRYENEEAVDDSQLPKDRFSAERLKGVDSTLKIQPAELGDSAVYLCASSSDRVVKSYNEQFFGPGTRLTVL.